Below are 28 T cell receptor beta chains sequenced from a single sample in a study of T cells in Graves' hyperthyroidism and ophthalmopathy. The TCR beta CDR3 regions underwent amplification using RNA transcripts as the source. When the TCR CDR3 underwent first-round RT-PCR, the HTBI primer set was used. Using its own MiXCR run on the multiplex PCR reads, TCRdb lists one record per CDR3 protein. The sample has tens of thousands of distinct CDR3 sequences, under 55% seen once. Sequencing used blood. These TCRs come from a woman in her twenties or thirties with Graves' hyperthyroidism.

The rearrangement joins TRBV13 to TRBJ1-2; D may be TRBD1 (5 bases). V dropped 5 bases and J dropped 2 bases, with 21 bases sitting between them. This CDR3 is built from 17 residues. Germline CDR1 reads PRHDT; CDR2 reads FYEKMQ (reference sequence). In nucleotides, the CDR3 is TGTGCCAGCAGCCGTAGCGGTCTGCGACAGCTGAACTATGGCTACACCTTC. Protein sequence: CASSRSGLRQLNYGYTF.

This clonotype was counted many times. This rearrangement joins TRBV20-1 to TRBJ2-1; the match to TRBD2 covers 11 bases. The J segment lost 7 bases and the V segment lost 5 bases, leaving 4 bases of the junction unmatched. Germline CDR1 DFQATT, CDR2 SNEGSKA (reference sequence). This CDR3 region has 13 residues. CDR3 DNA: TGCAGTGCTTCTAGCGGGAGGAGTAATGAGCAGTTCTTC. Its translation: CSASSGRSNEQFF.

This clonotype was recorded at least ten times. The V and J genes are TRBV20-1 and TRBJ2-7; TRBD2 agrees at 12 bases. J was trimmed by 6 bases and V by 6 bases; bases with no gene match: 6. The CDR3 covers 13 residues. Germline V gene lookup returns CDR1 DFQATT and CDR2 SNEGSKA (reference sequence). CDR3 nucleotide sequence: TGCAGTGCCCGACTAGCGGGAGTTCCCGAGCAGTACTTC. The encoded protein is CSARLAGVPEQYF.

The gene calls are TRBV7-3 and TRBJ2-1; TRBD2 matches at 8 bases. The V and J ends lost 2 bases and 6 bases, in that order; junction bases with no gene match: 9. Germline CDR1 reads SGHTA; CDR2 reads FQGTGA. The CDR3 runs 16 residues. In DNA form, the CDR3 reads TGTGCCAGCAGCTTATCGAGCGGGAGTGGAATCAATGAGCAGTTCTTC. Translated: CASSLSSGSGINEQFF.

This clonotype was counted at least ten times. The V gene is TRBV5-5, the J gene TRBJ2-7; possible D gene TRBD2, 6 bases. Per the germline V gene, CDR1 is SGHKS and CDR2 is YYEKEE (reference sequence). V was cut by 7 bases and J by 4 bases, with 18 bases left in between. The CDR3 runs to 14 residues. Here the CDR3 reads CASGSYPLAYEQYF. DNA for the CDR3: TGTGCCAGCGGATCCTACCCACTAGCTTACGAGCAGTACTTC.

This clonotype was observed at least ten times. The V gene is TRBV4-1, the J gene TRBJ2-7; D not certain. The germline V gene encodes CDR1 MGHRA and CDR2 YSYEKL. The CDR3 spans 13 residues. V lost 0 bases, J lost 7 bases, and 10 bases lay in between. For the CDR3, the DNA is TGCGCCAGCAGCCAAGATCGACACCGAGAGCAGTACTTC. Translating it yields CASSQDRHREQYF.

The chain combines TRBV7-9 with TRBJ2-3; D is possibly TRBD2 (5 bases). V was trimmed by 2 bases and J by 0 bases, leaving 9 bases between them. The CDR3 extends over 15 amino acids. Germline CDR1 and CDR2: SEHNR and FQNEAQ (reference sequence). The CDR3 is CASSLYPSSTDTQYF. The CDR3 bases are TGTGCCAGCAGCTTATATCCTAGCAGCACAGATACGCAGTATTTT.

The genes are TRBV20-1 and TRBJ2-7; 8 bases agree with TRBD2. V was pared by 6 bases and J by 0 bases, with 13 bases of the junction left unmatched. Germline CDR1 is DFQATT and CDR2 is SNEGSKA (reference sequence). The CDR3 length is 16 residues. The CDR3 spells CSARLASRGSSYEQYF. The CDR3 DNA is TGCAGTGCCAGACTAGCGAGCCGGGGGAGCTCCTACGAGCAGTACTTC.

The V gene is TRBV24-1, the J gene TRBJ1-1, with D tentatively TRBD1 (5 bases). Trimming left V 9 bases short and J 3 bases short, with 13 bases between. The CDR3 length is 13 residues. Germline V gives CDR1 KGHDR, CDR2 SFDVKD. CDR3 sequence: CATSGQGDTEAFF. CDR3 nucleotides: TGTGCCACCTCGGGGCAGGGTGACACTGAAGCTTTCTTT.

By share, this clonotype counts as medium-sized. The J gene is TRBJ2-3, the V gene TRBV10-1, with TRBD2 matching over 13 bases. Per the germline V gene, CDR1 is WNHNN and CDR2 is SYGVQD (reference sequence). Germline trimming cut 1 base from V and 1 base from J; bases unmatched to any gene: 5. This CDR3 contains 18 residues. Written as DNA, the CDR3 is TGCGCCAGCAGTGAGTTCGGACTAGCGGGAGTGGGCACAGATACGCAGTATTTT. Translated, it gives CASSEFGLAGVGTDTQYF.

This clonotype has only a few counts. The chain has TRBV4-2 and TRBJ2-4, with D possibly matching TRBD2 (6 bases). This CDR3 contains 18 residues. The ends were cut back, 3 bases at V and 0 bases at J, with 18 bases in the middle. CDR1 LGHNA and CDR2 YNFKEQ come from the germline V gene. The CDR3 nucleotides read TGTGCCAGCAGCCATATAAATAGCGGTGGGCTAGCCAAAAACATTCAGTACTTC. It specifies CASSHINSGGLAKNIQYF.

This clonotype was recorded at least ten times. The CDR3 reads CASGIKTGTGRRPSYEQYF. The CDR3 DNA reads as TGTGCCAGCGGAATAAAGACCGGGACAGGGCGTAGGCCCTCCTACGAGCAGTACTTC. J is TRBJ2-7 and V is TRBV7-9, with 9 bases identical to TRBD1. CDR3 length: 19 residues. The trim removed 8 bases at V and 0 bases at J, leaving 20 bases unmatched. Germline values: CDR1 SEHNR, CDR2 FQNEAQ (reference sequence).

This clonotype occurred once. Since the CDR3 does not end with the conserved phenylalanine or tryptophan, this likely comes from a read error. The chain joins TRBV20-1 to TRBJ2-1; TRBD2 agrees at 13 bases. V was pared by 2 bases and J by 9 bases, with 7 bases of the junction left unmatched. The germline gives CDR1 DFQATT, CDR2 SNEGSKA (reference sequence). This CDR3 is built from 15 residues. Here the CDR3 DNA reads TGCAGTGCTAGACGCGTACTAGCGGGAGGGATTGAGCAGTTCTCC. It yields the protein CSARRVLAGGIEQFS.

V usage is TRBV6-6 and J usage is TRBJ2-7; D perhaps matches TRBD1 (6 bases). The CDR3 is 13 residues long. Trimming stripped 5 bases from V and 6 bases from J, with 14 bases between. Germline V CDR1 and CDR2: MNHNY, SVGAGI (reference sequence). The CDR3 reads CASSNNRESEQYF. The CDR3 nucleotides are TGTGCCAGCAGTAACAACAGGGAGTCCGAGCAGTACTTC.

The chain carries TRBV7-2 and TRBJ1-4, with 8 positions matching TRBD1. Germline CDR1 is SGHTA and CDR2 is FQGNSA. The ends lost 1 base at V and 8 bases at J; junction bases unmatched: 6. CDR3 length equals 15 residues. The CDR3 loop is CASSLDWTGREKLFF. In DNA, the CDR3 is TGTGCCAGCAGCTTAGATTGGACAGGGAGGGAAAAACTGTTTTTT.

This clonotype has ten or more counts. The chain combines TRBV11-2 with TRBJ2-7; D gene ambiguous. With 0 bases removed from V and 3 bases from J, the gap between germline ends came to 6 bases. Germline-derived CDR1 and CDR2 are SGHAT and FQNNGV. This CDR3 has 13 residues. The CDR3 loop reads CASSLDRHYEQYF. DNA of the CDR3: TGTGCCAGCAGCTTAGATCGCCACTACGAGCAGTACTTC.

V usage is TRBV5-1 and J usage is TRBJ1-5, with TRBD1 matching over 9 bases. CDR1 SGHRS and CDR2 YFSETQ come from the germline V gene. V lost 0 bases and J lost 8; bases outside the gene matches: 9. This CDR3 is built from 16 residues. DNA of the CDR3: TGCGCCAGCAGCTTGGAGGGTACAGGGGGCTTGGAGCCCCAGCATTTT. Translation: CASSLEGTGGLEPQHF.

This clonotype showed up many times. This chain uses TRBV3-1 with TRBJ1-2; the match to TRBD1 covers 7 bases. The CDR3 has 13 residues. V dropped 4 bases and J dropped 5; count of bases not matched to a gene: 4. Germline V lookup: CDR1 LGHDT, CDR2 YNNKEL (reference sequence). CDR3 sequence reads: CASSRRQGYGYTF. The CDR3 DNA reads TGTGCCAGCAGCCGCAGACAGGGTTATGGCTACACCTTC.

This clonotype came up a few times. The chain uses TRBV18 and TRBJ1-4; 7 positions match TRBD1. With 3 bases clipped from V and 7 bases from J, the junction kept 11 bases outside the gene matches. Looked up from germline, CDR1 is KGHSH and CDR2 is LQKENI. The CDR3 sequence is 16 residues long. The CDR3 region has the DNA TGTGCCAGCTCACCCCCCGGACAGGCCGCTAGTGAAAAACTGTTTTTT. Translating it yields CASSPPGQAASEKLFF.

This clonotype is medium-sized within its sample. The chain employs TRBV25-1 and TRBJ2-3; no firm D call. Trimming removed 1 base from V and 2 bases from J, with 7 bases in between. The CDR3 covers 14 residues. Germline-derived CDR1 and CDR2 are MGHDK and SYGVNS. The DNA for the CDR3 is TGTGCCAGCAGTGAATTTCTCTTCACAGATACGCAGTATTTT. It is translated as CASSEFLFTDTQYF.

A note on this clonotype: The junction does not match germline at one end; this may be a read error. V usage is TRBV3-1 and J usage is TRBJ2-7; D call uncertain. The CDR3 runs to 12 residues. Germline CDR1 reads LGHDT; CDR2 reads YNNKEL (reference sequence). The CDR3 DNA is TGTGCCAGCAGCCAATCCGATTACGGGCAGTACTTC. Protein: CASSQSDYGQYF.

The J gene is TRBJ2-5, the V gene TRBV7-7; D unresolved. From germline, CDR1 is SSHAT and CDR2 FNYEAQ (reference sequence). The CDR3 consists of 13 residues. The CDR3 here is CARDWHPQETQYF. The CDR3 nucleotides are TGTGCTAGAGATTGGCACCCCCAAGAGACCCAGTACTTC.

This clonotype appeared many times. The V gene is TRBV12-3 or TRBV12-4, the J gene TRBJ1-2; D gene uncertain. Trimming pared 4 bases from V and 5 bases from J, leaving 14 bases between. The length of the CDR3 is 14 residues. As DNA, the CDR3 is TGTGCCAGCAGTTCCTCTTGGGTACCGTATGGCTACACCTTC. This sequence encodes CASSSSWVPYGYTF.

This clonotype was seen once. The chain recombines TRBV20-1 with TRBJ2-7; D not certain. This CDR3 region has 14 residues. Trimming shortened V by 3 bases and J by 4 bases, and 16 bases separated the two germline ends. The germline CDR1 and CDR2 sequences are DFQATT and SNEGSKA (reference sequence). The CDR3 DNA follows: TGCAGTGCTAGTGGGTCATCACAATTTTACGAGCAGTACTTC. Translated: CSASGSSQFYEQYF.

The V and J genes are TRBV25-1 and TRBJ1-3; D is unclear. There are 13 residues in the CDR3. V was clipped by 1 base and J by 8 bases, with 9 bases between them. The germline V gene has CDR1 MGHDK and CDR2 SYGVNS. CDR3 in DNA: TGTGCCAGCAGTGAATCCGCAGGTGACACCATATATTTT. Translating gives CASSESAGDTIYF.

Ten or more counts support this clonotype. The V gene is TRBV28, the J gene TRBJ2-3, with a tentative D call TRBD2 (5 bases). The CDR3 runs 17 residues. The V gene's germline CDR1 is MDHEN and CDR2 SYDVKM. V lost 4 bases and J lost 2, with 19 bases in between. DNA for the CDR3: TGTGCCAGCAGTTCACCCACTACACAGCGGAACACAGATACGCAGTATTTT. Translating it yields CASSSPTTQRNTDTQYF. Full variable domain (remainder filled in from reference TRBV28 and TRBJ2-3): DVKVTQSSRYLVKRTGEKVFLECVQDMDHENMFWYRQDPGLGLRLIYFSYDVKMKEKGDIPEGYSVSREKKERFSLILESASTNQTSMYLCASSSPTTQRNTDTQYFGPGTRLTVL.

This clonotype has a count of ten or more. The chain links TRBV7-3 to TRBJ2-5; 7 nucleotides align to TRBD2. Germline V gene data show CDR1 as SGHTA and CDR2 as FQGTGA. Trimming cost V 0 bases and J 5 bases; bases outside gene matches: 12. This CDR3 region has 17 residues. The CDR3 DNA reads as TGTGCCAGCAGCTTAACGTCTCCTGGGGCGGGAGCGGAGACCCAGTACTTC. This gives the protein CASSLTSPGAGAETQYF.

This clonotype was seen repeatedly, ten times or more. The chain has TRBV6-4 and TRBJ2-1; 10 bases are a match to TRBD2. Per germline, CDR1 MRHNA and CDR2 SNTAGT. The V segment lost 2 bases and the J segment 6 bases; nucleotides outside the gene matches: 1. The CDR3 has 14 amino acids. In DNA, the CDR3 is TGTGCCAGCAGTGACGCTAGCGGGAGCAATGAGCAGTTCTTC. Protein product: CASSDASGSNEQFF.